The 3 T cell receptor beta chains below were found in one sample sequenced in a study of Graves' ophthalmopathy and Graves' hyperthyroidism. For repertoire sequencing, the TCR beta CDR3 regions were amplified from RNA transcripts. The workflow started with a first-round RT-PCR run with HTBI primers and then moved on to a second-round multiplex PCR. MiXCR, run by TCRdb on the multiplex PCR reads, gives a single entry per CDR3 protein. The table shows some 380,000 distinct CDR3 sequences, with roughly 15% occurring only once. The sample comprised peripheral blood. Receptors were obtained from a woman aged 18-30 years with stable Graves' hyperthyroidism.

V and J are TRBV20-1 and TRBJ2-5; D call uncertain. The CDR3 runs 14 residues. Trimming pared 1 base from V and 1 base from J, leaving 10 bases between. Germline V gene lookup returns CDR1 DFQATT and CDR2 SNEGSKA (reference sequence). CDR3 in amino acids: CSARGFSVQETQYF. CDR3 nucleotide sequence: TGCAGTGCTAGAGGGTTTTCCGTCCAAGAGACCCAGTACTTC.

To note about this clonotype: A read error may be the cause here, since a much bigger clone is one base away. Because the CDR3 is missing its conserved closing phenylalanine or tryptophan, this is likely a read error. This chain links TRBV6-1 with TRBJ2-7; TRBD2 might be the D (6 bases). Trimming took off 5 bases at V and 6 bases at J, with 14 bases between the two ends. The germline V gene encodes CDR1 MNHNS and CDR2 SASEGT. The CDR3 is made up of 13 amino acids. CDR3 in amino acids: CASSPGTPLEQYI. In DNA form, the CDR3 reads TGTGCCAGCAGTCCCGGGACTCCCCTCGAGCAGTACATC.

This clonotype has ten or more counts. This chain uses TRBV12-3 or TRBV12-4 with TRBJ1-2; 10 nucleotides line up with TRBD1. This CDR3 spans 15 amino acids. With 6 bases clipped from V and 3 bases from J, the junction kept 7 bases outside the gene matches. CDR3: CASSGPGTGDYGYTF. The CDR3 DNA follows: TGTGCCAGCAGCGGACCCGGGACAGGGGACTATGGCTACACCTTC.